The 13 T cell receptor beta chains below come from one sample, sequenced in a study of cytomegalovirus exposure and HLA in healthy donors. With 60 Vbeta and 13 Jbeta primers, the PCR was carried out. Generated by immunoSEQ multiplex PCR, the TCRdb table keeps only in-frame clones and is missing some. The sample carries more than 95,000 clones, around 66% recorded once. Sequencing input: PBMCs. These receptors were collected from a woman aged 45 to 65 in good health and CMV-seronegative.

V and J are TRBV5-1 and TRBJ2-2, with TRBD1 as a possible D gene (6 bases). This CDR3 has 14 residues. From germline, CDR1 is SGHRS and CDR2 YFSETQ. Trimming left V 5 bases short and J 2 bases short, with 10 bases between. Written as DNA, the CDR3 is TGCGCCAGCAGTCCAGGGGTAAACACCGGGGAGCTGTTTTTT. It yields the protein CASSPGVNTGELFF.

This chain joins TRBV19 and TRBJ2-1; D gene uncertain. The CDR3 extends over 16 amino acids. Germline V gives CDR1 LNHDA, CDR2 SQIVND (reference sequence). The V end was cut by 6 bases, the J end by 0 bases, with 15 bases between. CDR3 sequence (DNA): TGTGCCAGTAGCTCTCTATCGTGGAGCTCCTACAATGAGCAGTTCTTC. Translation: CASSSLSWSSYNEQFF.

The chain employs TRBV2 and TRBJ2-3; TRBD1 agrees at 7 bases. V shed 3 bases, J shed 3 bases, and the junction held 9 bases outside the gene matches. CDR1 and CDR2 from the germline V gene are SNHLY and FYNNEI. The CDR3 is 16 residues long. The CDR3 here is CASSEGTEIKTDTQYF. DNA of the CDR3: TGTGCCAGCAGTGAGGGGACAGAGATCAAGACAGATACGCAGTATTTT.

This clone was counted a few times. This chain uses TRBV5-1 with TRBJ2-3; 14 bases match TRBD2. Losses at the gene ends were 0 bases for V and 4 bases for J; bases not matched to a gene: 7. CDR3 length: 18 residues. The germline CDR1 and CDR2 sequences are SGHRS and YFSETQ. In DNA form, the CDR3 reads TGCGCCAGCAGCTTGGTCAGGACTAGCGGGGGGATGGCAGATACGCAGTATTTT. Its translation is CASSLVRTSGGMADTQYF.

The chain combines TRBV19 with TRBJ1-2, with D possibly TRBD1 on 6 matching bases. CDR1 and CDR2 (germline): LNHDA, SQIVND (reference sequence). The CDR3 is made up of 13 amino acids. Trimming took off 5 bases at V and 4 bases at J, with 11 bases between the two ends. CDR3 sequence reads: CASSATGTYGYTF. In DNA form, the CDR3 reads TGTGCCAGTAGTGCTACAGGGACCTATGGCTACACCTTC.

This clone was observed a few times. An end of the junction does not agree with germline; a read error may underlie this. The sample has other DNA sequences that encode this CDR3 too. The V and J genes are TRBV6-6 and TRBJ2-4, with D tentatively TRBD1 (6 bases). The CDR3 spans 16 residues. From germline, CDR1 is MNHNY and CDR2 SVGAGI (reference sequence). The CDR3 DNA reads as TGTGCCAGCAGTCCATTCTCAGGGGAGACCAAGAACATTCAGTACTTC. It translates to CASSPFSGETKNIQYF.

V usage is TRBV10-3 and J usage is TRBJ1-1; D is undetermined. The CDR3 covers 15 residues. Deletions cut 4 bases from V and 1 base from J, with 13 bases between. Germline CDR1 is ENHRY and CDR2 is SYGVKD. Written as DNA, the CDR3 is TGTGCCATCAGTGGAAATACAATTGAGAACACTGAAGCTTTCTTT. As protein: CAISGNTIENTEAFF.

CDR3 region: CASSRLRDRDSPLHF. The CDR3 DNA sequence: TGCGCCAGCAGCCGGCTCCGGGACAGAGATTCACCCCTCCACTTT. V and J are TRBV5-1 and TRBJ1-6; 7 bases line up with TRBD1. J gave up 8 bases and V 4 bases, and 9 bases lay outside the gene matches. The V gene's germline CDR1 is SGHRS and CDR2 YFSETQ. The CDR3 length is 15 residues.

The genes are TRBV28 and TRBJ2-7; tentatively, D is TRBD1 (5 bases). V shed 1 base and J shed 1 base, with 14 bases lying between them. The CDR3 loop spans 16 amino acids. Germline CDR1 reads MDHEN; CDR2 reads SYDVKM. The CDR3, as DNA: TGTGCCAGCAGTTTATCCAGGGCCCAGGGTTCCTACGAGCAGTACTTC. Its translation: CASSLSRAQGSYEQYF.

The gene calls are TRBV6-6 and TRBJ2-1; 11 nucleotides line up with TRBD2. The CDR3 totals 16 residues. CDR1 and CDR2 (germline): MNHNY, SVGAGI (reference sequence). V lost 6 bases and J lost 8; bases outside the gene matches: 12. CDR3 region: CASRSDGTSGLDEQFF. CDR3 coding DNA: TGTGCCAGCAGGTCCGACGGGACTAGCGGATTGGATGAGCAGTTCTTC.

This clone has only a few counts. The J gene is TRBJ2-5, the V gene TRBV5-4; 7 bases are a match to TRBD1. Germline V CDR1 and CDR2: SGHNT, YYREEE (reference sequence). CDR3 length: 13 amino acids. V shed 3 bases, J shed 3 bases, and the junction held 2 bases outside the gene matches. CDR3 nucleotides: TGTGCCAGCAGCTCCGGACAGGAAGAGACCCAGTACTTC. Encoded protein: CASSSGQEETQYF.

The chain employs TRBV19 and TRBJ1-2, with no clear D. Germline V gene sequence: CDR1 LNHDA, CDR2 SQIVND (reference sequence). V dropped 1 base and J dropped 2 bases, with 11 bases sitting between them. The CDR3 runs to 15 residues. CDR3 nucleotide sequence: TGTGCCAGTAGTATAGTTGGCAGGCGAAACTATGGCTACACCTTC. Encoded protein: CASSIVGRRNYGYTF.

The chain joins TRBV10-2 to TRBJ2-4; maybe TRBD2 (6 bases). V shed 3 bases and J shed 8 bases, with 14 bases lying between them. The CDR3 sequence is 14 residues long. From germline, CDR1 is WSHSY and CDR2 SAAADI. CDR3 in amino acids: CASSEWGGLDIQYF. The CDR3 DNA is TGCGCCAGCAGTGAATGGGGAGGTTTAGACATTCAGTACTTC.